Listed below are T cell receptor beta chains from one sample, sequenced in a study of T cells in Graves' hyperthyroidism and ophthalmopathy. One entry per CDR3 protein, called by TCRdb with MiXCR from the multiplex PCR reads. The table includes roughly 400,000 distinct CDR3 sequences, roughly 25% detected once. The sequenced material came from blood. The source is a man aged 50-60 years with Graves' hyperthyroidism. The CDR3 runs from the conserved cysteine through the conserved F or W. D genes are given only for firm matches. Part of the rows lack a size; the others show once, few, many or a class for expanded clones.

TRBD1	TRBV7-9	many	TRBJ2-7	CASSLTGGVYEQYF	TGTGCCAGCAGCTTAACAGGGGGCGTCTACGAGCAGTACTTC
TRBD2	TRBV18	.	TRBJ2-5	CASSSGLAAQETQYF	TGTGCCAGCTCCTCTGGACTAGCAGCTCAAGAGACCCAGTACTTC
.	TRBV5-1	.	TRBJ2-5	CASSKDSSFYICSAYQEAQYF	.
TRBD2	TRBV7-2	few	TRBJ2-1	CASSTPSGRGTYNEQFF	TGTGCCAGCAGCACCCCTAGCGGGAGGGGGACCTACAATGAGCAGTTCTTC
.	TRBV7-9	.	TRBJ2-7	CASSFSDRSYEQYF	TGTGCCAGCAGCTTCAGCGACAGATCGTACGAGCAGTACTTC
.	TRBV10-3	.	TRBJ2-1	CAIAGGAAYNEQFF	TGTGCCATCGCGGGCGGGGCCGCCTACAATGAGCAGTTCTTC
.	TRBV28	.	TRBJ1-2	CASSFLDYGYTF	TGTGCCAGCAGTTTCTTGGATTATGGCTACACCTTC
.	TRBV29-1	.	TRBJ1-1	CSVAGAAAEAFF	TGCAGCGTTGCAGGGGCTGCGGCTGAAGCTTTCTTT
.	TRBV7-6	.	TRBJ2-3	CASRKDSQSYTQYF	TGTGCCAGCAGAAAAGACAGCCAGAGTTATACGCAGTATTTT
TRBD1	TRBV29-1	.	TRBJ1-2	CSVAGGQGAYNTF	TGCAGCGTTGCTGGGGGACAGGGGGCTTACAACACCTTC